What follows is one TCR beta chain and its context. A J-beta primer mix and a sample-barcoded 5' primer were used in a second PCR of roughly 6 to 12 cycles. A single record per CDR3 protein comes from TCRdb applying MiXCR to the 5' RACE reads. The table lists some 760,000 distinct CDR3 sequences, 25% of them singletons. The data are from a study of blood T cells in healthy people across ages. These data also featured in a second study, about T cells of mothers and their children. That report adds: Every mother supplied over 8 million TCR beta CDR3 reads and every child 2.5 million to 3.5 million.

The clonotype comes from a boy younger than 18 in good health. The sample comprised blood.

CDR3 nucleotides: TGTGCCAGCAGGCCGGGACATTGGACCACCGGGGAGCTGTTTTTT. Protein sequence: CASRPGHWTTGELFF. V and J are TRBV7-2 and TRBJ2-2; D possibly corresponds to TRBD1 (6 bases). Trimming removed 6 bases from V and 4 bases from J, with 15 bases in between. This CDR3 contains 15 residues. The germline V gene encodes CDR1 SGHTA and CDR2 FQGNSA.